These 22 T cell receptor beta chains were all obtained from the same sample, sequenced in a study of blood T cells in healthy people across ages (dated by TCRdb to 2013 to 2016). The library was generated by 5' RACE. The reads were generated on an Illumina HiSeq 2500. A second PCR of roughly 7 to 11 cycles was performed with a sample-barcoded 5' primer and a J-beta primer mix. Starting from the raw public reads, TCRdb applied fastp trimming at Q25, assembled clones with MiXCR and retained in-frame beta chains. Each entry merges the rows of one CDR3 protein and shows their most common DNA and genes. Present in this sample are hundreds of thousands of distinct CDR3 sequences, roughly a quarter of which were seen just once. The top ten constitute 3% to 4% of the sample. The data also belong to a second study, concerning T cells of mothers and their children.

The sequencing sample was made of blood. The receptors were gathered from a boy aged 2 to 10 in good health.

This clonotype was found a few times. The chain employs TRBV12-3 or TRBV12-4 and TRBJ1-4; TRBD1 is a possible D gene (5 bases). The germline V and J ends were trimmed by 5 bases and 3 bases, with 10 bases remaining between them. The CDR3 has 14 residues. The DNA for the CDR3 is TGTGCCAGCAGTATCGGGGACTCTAATGAAAAACTGTTTTTT. Protein sequence: CASSIGDSNEKLFF.

The rearrangement links TRBV9 to TRBJ2-4; 9 bases match TRBD1. Trimming removed 0 bases from V and 6 bases from J; junction bases left unmatched: 13. Germline CDR1 and CDR2: SGDLS and YYNGEE. This CDR3 has 18 amino acids. DNA for the CDR3: TGTGCCAGCAGCGTAGGTTTAAACCCAGGACAGGGGTCAAACATTCAGTACTTC. Its translation is CASSVGLNPGQGSNIQYF.

This clonotype was seen a handful of times. V usage is TRBV20-1 and J usage is TRBJ1-1; 7 bases match TRBD1. The CDR3 contains 14 residues. V was clipped by 5 bases and J by 1 base; unmatched bases: 7. Germline V gene lookup returns CDR1 DFQATT and CDR2 SNEGSKA (reference sequence). The CDR3 DNA sequence: TGCAGTGCTCCGGGACAGAGTTGGAACACTGAAGCTTTCTTT. Translated: CSAPGQSWNTEAFF.

This clonotype was recorded a few times. The chain carries TRBV29-1 and TRBJ1-1; a possible D gene is TRBD1 (5 bases). CDR3 length: 14 amino acids. Germline CDR1 reads SQVTM; CDR2 reads ANQGSEA. V dropped 1 base and J dropped 4 bases, with 13 bases sitting between them. The CDR3 spells CSVEGRQGFTEAFF. CDR3 DNA: TGCAGCGTTGAAGGACGGCAGGGATTCACTGAAGCTTTCTTT.

This clonotype was detected a few times. For the CDR3, the DNA is TGTGCCAGCAGCTTAGGGGTAGCGGGAGGCCTTTACAATGAGCAGTTCTTC. Encoded protein: CASSLGVAGGLYNEQFF. This rearrangement joins TRBV7-2 to TRBJ2-1; TRBD2 agrees at 10 bases. Looked up from germline, CDR1 is SGHTA and CDR2 is FQGNSA. The V and J ends lost 1 base and 4 bases, in that order; junction bases with no gene match: 7. The CDR3 covers 17 residues.

The chain's CDR3 is CASSLVGETNEQFF. For the CDR3, the DNA is TGTGCCAGCAGTTTAGTGGGAGAGACTAATGAGCAGTTCTTC. The chain combines TRBV6-2 or TRBV6-3 with TRBJ2-1; perhaps TRBD2 as D (5 bases). Germline values: CDR1 MNHEY, CDR2 SVGEGT. V lost 4 bases to trimming and J lost 7 bases, with 14 bases between them. This CDR3 is 14 amino acids long.

V gene TRBV25-1 combines with J gene TRBJ2-7; D is ambiguous. The CDR3 sequence is 11 residues long. Germline CDR1 reads MGHDK; CDR2 reads SYGVNS. The V and J ends lost 4 bases and 4 bases respectively, with 5 bases between them. CDR3 in amino acids: CASSVQYEQYF. The DNA for the CDR3 is TGTGCCAGCAGTGTACAGTACGAGCAGTACTTC.

The chain links TRBV6-5 to TRBJ2-3; 7 bases line up with TRBD2. The CDR3 has 17 residues. CDR1 MNHEY and CDR2 SVGAGI come from the germline V gene. Trimming took 0 bases from V and 2 from J; bases not matched to a gene: 8. The CDR3 spells CASSYSLAGVNTDTQYF. The DNA for the CDR3 is TGTGCCAGCAGTTACTCATTGGCGGGAGTGAACACAGATACGCAGTATTTT.

The chain recombines TRBV9 with TRBJ2-3; D not resolved. The CDR3 is 15 residues long. Trimming left V 4 bases short and J 0 bases short, with 12 bases between. Germline V lookup: CDR1 SGDLS, CDR2 YYNGEE. CDR3 in DNA: TGTGCCAGCAGCCCCAACCCCCATAGCACAGATACGCAGTATTTT. It encodes CASSPNPHSTDTQYF.

The rearrangement joins TRBV19 to TRBJ2-2; D is unresolved. This CDR3 is built from 16 residues. V lost 1 base, J lost 5 bases, and 14 bases lay in between. In germline, CDR1 is LNHDA, CDR2 SQIVND (reference sequence). The CDR3 DNA sequence: TGTGCCAGTAGTATAGCCCCCCAGATGGGGACCGGGGAGCTGTTTTTT. It is translated as CASSIAPQMGTGELFF.

In this sample, this clonotype turned up once. The CDR3 reads CAIKVGDEQYF. DNA of the CDR3: TGTGCCATCAAGGTCGGGGACGAGCAGTACTTC. The gene calls are TRBV10-3 and TRBJ2-7, with D perhaps TRBD2 (5 bases). CDR1 is ENHRY and CDR2 is SYGVKD in the germline V gene. Between the trimmed V and J ends, which lost 7 bases and 5 bases, there was a span of 9 bases. The CDR3 runs to 11 residues.

This rearrangement joins TRBV7-2 to TRBJ2-3; TRBD2 is a possible D gene (7 bases). V was trimmed by 4 bases and J by 8 bases, leaving 19 bases between them. Germline CDR1 and CDR2: SGHTA and FQGNSA. The CDR3 sequence is 15 residues long. In DNA, the CDR3 is TGTGCCAGCAGCTCGCGGCTGGCGGGGGCAGGTACGCAGTATTTT. This encodes CASSSRLAGAGTQYF.

The V call is TRBV15, the J call TRBJ1-5, with 10 bases aligning to TRBD1. CDR3 length: 15 residues. V was clipped by 3 bases and J by 6 bases; unmatched bases: 5. Germline V CDR1 and CDR2: LNHNV, YYDKDF (reference sequence). CDR3 sequence (DNA): TGTGCCACCAGCAGGACAGGGGGCGTTGGTCAGCCCCAGCATTTT. Amino acid sequence: CATSRTGGVGQPQHF.

The chain has TRBV6-2 or TRBV6-3 and TRBJ2-1; D not certain. The germline gives CDR1 MNHEY, CDR2 SVGEGT. Trimming stripped 7 bases from V and 4 bases from J, with 14 bases between. This CDR3 comprises 14 residues. CDR3 residues: CASTLGGVYNEQFF. The CDR3 nucleotides are TGTGCCAGCACCTTAGGTGGGGTTTACAATGAGCAGTTCTTC.

This clonotype was detected many times. The gene calls are TRBV20-1 and TRBJ1-4; weak D call: TRBD1 (6 bases). With 0 bases removed from V and 3 bases from J, the gap between germline ends came to 11 bases. CDR1 and CDR2 (germline): DFQATT, SNEGSKA (reference sequence). This CDR3 spans 15 amino acids. CDR3 protein: CSARDKGGANEKLFF. The CDR3 nucleotides are TGCAGTGCTAGAGATAAAGGGGGAGCTAATGAAAAACTGTTTTTT.

This chain uses TRBV12-3 or TRBV12-4 with TRBJ2-4; 9 nucleotides agree with TRBD2. This CDR3 comprises 12 residues. The trim removed 4 bases at V and 15 bases at J, leaving 7 bases unmatched. The CDR3 nucleotides read TGTGCCAGCAGTTCATCTAGCGGGAAGGGGTACTTC. Its translation is CASSSSSGKGYF.

This CDR3 is CAWSTPTGTQYF. In DNA, the CDR3 is TGTGCCTGGAGTACACCCACAGGAACCCAGTACTTC. The J gene is TRBJ2-5, the V gene TRBV30, with D possibly TRBD1 on 5 matching bases. V shed 2 bases and J shed 8 bases, with 12 bases lying between them. From germline, CDR1 is GTSNPN and CDR2 SVGIG (reference sequence). The CDR3 consists of 12 residues.

This rearrangement joins TRBV27 to TRBJ2-5; 13 nucleotides line up with TRBD2. With 0 bases clipped from V and 2 bases from J, the junction kept 6 bases outside the gene matches. Germline CDR1 and CDR2: MNHEY and SMNVEV (reference sequence). The CDR3 spans 18 residues. The CDR3 spells CASSLSGGLAGLQETQYF. The CDR3 region has the DNA TGTGCCAGCAGTTTATCGGGGGGACTAGCGGGACTTCAAGAGACCCAGTACTTC.

The V gene is TRBV27, the J gene TRBJ2-7; 7 nucleotides agree with TRBD1. Trimming removed 3 bases from V and 3 bases from J; junction bases left unmatched: 2. CDR3 length equals 13 residues. The germline CDR1 and CDR2 sequences are MNHEY and SMNVEV (reference sequence). CDR3 in amino acids: CASSLGQYYEQYF. The CDR3 bases are TGTGCCAGCAGTTTGGGACAGTACTACGAGCAGTACTTC.

J is TRBJ1-2 and V is TRBV4-3; weak D call: TRBD1 (5 bases). V lost 2 bases and J lost 4, with 14 bases in between. The CDR3 extends over 15 amino acids. Germline loops: CDR1 LGHNA, CDR2 YSLEER. CDR3 sequence: CASSQLLDSLYGYTF. CDR3 DNA sequence: TGCGCCAGCAGCCAACTACTAGACAGTCTCTATGGCTACACCTTC.

This clonotype has a handful of counts. The chain couples TRBV4-3 to TRBJ2-1, with TRBD2 matching 9 bases. The CDR3 contains 15 residues. CDR1 is LGHNA and CDR2 is YSLEER in the germline V gene. Trimming removed 1 base from V and 7 bases from J; junction bases left unmatched: 5. The CDR3 here is CASSQVLAGRNEQFF. In DNA form, the CDR3 reads TGCGCCAGCAGCCAAGTCCTAGCGGGACGGAATGAGCAGTTCTTC.

The chain carries TRBV10-2 and TRBJ2-1, with 10 positions matching TRBD2. CDR1 and CDR2 from the germline V gene are WSHSY and SAAADI. The junction had 8 bases not matched to a gene; V was cut back by 2 bases and J by 4 bases. The CDR3 is made up of 17 amino acids. This CDR3 reads CASSEGREAGGYNEQFF. For the CDR3, the DNA is TGCGCCAGCAGTGAGGGCAGAGAAGCGGGAGGGTACAATGAGCAGTTCTTC.